Here is one T cell receptor beta chain with its context. CDR1 is LGHDT and CDR2 is YNNKEL in the germline V gene (reference sequence). The CDR3 loop spans 17 amino acids. The V and J ends lost 0 bases and 3 bases, in that order; junction bases with no gene match: 5. As handled by the study authors: Reference gene primers were amplified, and this amplification served to estimate nucleated cell counts. Some clones are missing from TCRdb's copy, which holds only in-frame ones; the method was immunoSEQ multiplex PCR. The V and J calls and the clone size are those of that table, but D and trimming were determined from the DNA. The sample includes 200,000 to 250,000 clones, 80% to 90% of them seen just once. This entry belongs to a study of blood T cell repertoires in COVID-19. About the research overall: Samples came from the United States, Italy and Spain, spanning acute and convalescent COVID-19. Sources were T cells, B-cell-depleted T cells, or PBMCs; the material itself was cDNA or gDNA.

The clonotype was recovered from a woman at least 80 years old with acute or convalescent COVID-19. The rearrangement uses TRBV3-1 (or the pseudogene TRBV3-2) and TRBJ1-6, with 7 bases lining up with TRBD1. Sequenced input: peripheral blood. The CDR3 is CASSQEGRGNYNSPLHF. CDR3 in DNA: TGTGCCAGCAGCCAAGAGGGCAGGGGGAACTATAATTCACCCCTCCACTTT.